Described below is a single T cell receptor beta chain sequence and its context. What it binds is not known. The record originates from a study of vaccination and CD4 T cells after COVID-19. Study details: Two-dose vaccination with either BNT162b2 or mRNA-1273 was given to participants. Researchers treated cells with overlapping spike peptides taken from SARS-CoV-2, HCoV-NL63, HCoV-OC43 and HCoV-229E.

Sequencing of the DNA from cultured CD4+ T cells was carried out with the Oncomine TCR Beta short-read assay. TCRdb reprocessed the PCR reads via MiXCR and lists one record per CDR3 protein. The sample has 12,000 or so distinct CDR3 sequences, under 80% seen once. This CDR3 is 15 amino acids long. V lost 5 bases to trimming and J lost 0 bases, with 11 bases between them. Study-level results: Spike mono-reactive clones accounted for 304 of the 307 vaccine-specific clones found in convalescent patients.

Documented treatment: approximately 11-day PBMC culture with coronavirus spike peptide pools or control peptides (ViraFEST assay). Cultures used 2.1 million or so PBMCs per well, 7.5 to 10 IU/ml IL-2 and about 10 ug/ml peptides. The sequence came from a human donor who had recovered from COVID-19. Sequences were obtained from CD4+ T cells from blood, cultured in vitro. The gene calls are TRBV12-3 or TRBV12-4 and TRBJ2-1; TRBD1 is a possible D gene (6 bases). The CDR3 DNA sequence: TGTGCCAGCAGTCTAGGGGACACCTCCTACAATGAGCAGTTCTTC. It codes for CASSLGDTSYNEQFF.